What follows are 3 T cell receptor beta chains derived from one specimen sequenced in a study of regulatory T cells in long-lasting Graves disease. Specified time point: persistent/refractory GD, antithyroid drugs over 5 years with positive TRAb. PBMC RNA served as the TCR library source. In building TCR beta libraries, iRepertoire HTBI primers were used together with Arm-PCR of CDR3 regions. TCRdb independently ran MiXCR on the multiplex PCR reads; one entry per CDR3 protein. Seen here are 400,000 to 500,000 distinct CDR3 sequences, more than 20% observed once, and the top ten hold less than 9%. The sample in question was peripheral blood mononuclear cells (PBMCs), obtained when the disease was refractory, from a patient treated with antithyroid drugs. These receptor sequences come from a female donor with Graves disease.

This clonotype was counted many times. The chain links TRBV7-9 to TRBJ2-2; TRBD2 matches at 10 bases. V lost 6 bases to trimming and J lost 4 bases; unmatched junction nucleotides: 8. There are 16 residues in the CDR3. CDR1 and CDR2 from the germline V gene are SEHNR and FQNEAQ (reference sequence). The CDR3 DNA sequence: TGTGCCAGCAGTTCACGATTAGCGGGAGGCACCGGGGAGCTGTTTTTT. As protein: CASSSRLAGGTGELFF.

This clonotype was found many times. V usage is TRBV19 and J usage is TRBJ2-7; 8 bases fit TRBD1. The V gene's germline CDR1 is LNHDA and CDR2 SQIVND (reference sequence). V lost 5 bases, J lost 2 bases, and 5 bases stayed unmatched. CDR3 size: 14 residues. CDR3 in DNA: TGTGCCAGTAGTGACACAGGGGGAGCCTACGAGCAGTACTTC. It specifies CASSDTGGAYEQYF.

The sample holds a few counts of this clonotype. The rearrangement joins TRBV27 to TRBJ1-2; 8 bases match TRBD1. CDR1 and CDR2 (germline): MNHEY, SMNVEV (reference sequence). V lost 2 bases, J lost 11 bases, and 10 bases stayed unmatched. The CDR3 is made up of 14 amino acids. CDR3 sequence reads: CASSLNWQGAGYTF. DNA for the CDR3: TGTGCCAGCAGTTTAAACTGGCAGGGGGCTGGGTACACCTTC.